Listed below are T cell receptor beta chains from one sample, sequenced in a study of cytomegalovirus exposure and HLA in healthy donors. Here immunoSEQ multiplex PCR was the method, and the copy in TCRdb shows in-frame clones only, minus some. Of more than 90,000 clones listed, roughly 80% were seen once; the top ten hold around 4.4%. Input material: PBMCs. The receptors shown here come from a man aged 35 to 55 in good health and CMV-seronegative. CDR3s include the opening cysteine and the closing phenylalanine or tryptophan. Fields, in order: J gene, D gene, V gene, clone size, CDR3 protein, CDR3 DNA. A D gene is named only where the DNA matches it firmly. Clone size is given for some rows only: seen once, a few or many times, or a class if the clone is expanded.

j_gene: TRBJ2-5
d_gene: TRBD1
v_gene: TRBV6-1
abundance: NA
CDR3aa: CATKGTGETQYF
CDR3nt: TGTGCCACGAAAGGGACAGGGGAGACCCAGTACTTC

j_gene: TRBJ2-5
d_gene: NA
v_gene: TRBV5-6
abundance: NA
CDR3aa: CASSLMGRRETQYF
CDR3nt: TGTGCCAGCAGCTTGATGGGGCGCAGAGAGACCCAGTACTTC

j_gene: TRBJ2-5
d_gene: NA
v_gene: TRBV7-6
abundance: NA
CDR3aa: CASSLSQRLRETQYF
CDR3nt: TGTGCCAGCAGCTTAAGTCAGCGGTTGAGGGAGACCCAGTACTTC

j_gene: TRBJ2-2
d_gene: NA
v_gene: TRBV7-6
abundance: NA
CDR3aa: CASSRVRESGELFF
CDR3nt: TGTGCCAGCAGCAGGGTCCGGGAATCCGGGGAGCTGTTTTTT

j_gene: TRBJ2-1
d_gene: NA
v_gene: TRBV6-4
abundance: NA
CDR3aa: CASSLEAGALDEQFF
CDR3nt: TGTGCCAGCAGTTTAGAAGCAGGGGCCTTGGATGAGCAGTTCTTC

j_gene: TRBJ2-7
d_gene: NA
v_gene: TRBV6-6
abundance: NA
CDR3aa: CASSYPQGLYEQYF
CDR3nt: TGTGCCAGCAGTTATCCTCAGGGTTTATACGAGCAGTACTTC

j_gene: TRBJ2-1
d_gene: TRBD1
v_gene: TRBV7-2
abundance: few
CDR3aa: CASRLTGSSYNEQFF
CDR3nt: TGTGCCAGCAGGTTGACAGGGTCCTCTTACAATGAGCAGTTCTTC

j_gene: TRBJ2-2
d_gene: NA
v_gene: TRBV11-2
abundance: NA
CDR3aa: CASSAGGVTGELFF
CDR3nt: TGTGCCAGCAGCGCCGGGGGAGTCACCGGGGAGCTGTTTTTT

j_gene: TRBJ2-7
d_gene: TRBD2
v_gene: TRBV5-5
abundance: NA
CDR3aa: CASSLATSGGPVYEQYF
CDR3nt: TGTGCCAGCAGCTTGGCGACTAGCGGGGGGCCTGTTTACGAGCAGTACTTC

j_gene: TRBJ1-1
d_gene: TRBD1
v_gene: TRBV5-1
abundance: NA
CDR3aa: CASSLGTGGSTEAFF
CDR3nt: TGCGCCAGCAGCTTGGGGACAGGGGGAAGTACTGAAGCTTTCTTT

j_gene: TRBJ1-1
d_gene: NA
v_gene: TRBV2
abundance: NA
CDR3aa: CASSEHQTGEAFF
CDR3nt: TGTGCCAGCAGTGAACATCAAACGGGTGAAGCTTTCTTT

j_gene: TRBJ2-5
d_gene: NA
v_gene: TRBV27
abundance: NA
CDR3aa: CASRQHSRGAMGTQYF
CDR3nt: TGTGCCAGCAGGCAACACTCCCGGGGGGCGATGGGGACCCAGTACTTC

j_gene: TRBJ1-1
d_gene: TRBD1
v_gene: TRBV11-3
abundance: NA
CDR3aa: CASSQGQGATNTEAFF
CDR3nt: TGTGCCAGCAGCCAAGGACAGGGGGCCACGAACACTGAAGCTTTCTTT

j_gene: TRBJ1-1
d_gene: NA
v_gene: TRBV5-1
abundance: NA
CDR3aa: CASSPSSGINTEAFF
CDR3nt: TGCGCCAGCAGCCCCAGTTCGGGAATAAACACTGAAGCTTTCTTT

j_gene: TRBJ1-2
d_gene: TRBD1
v_gene: TRBV7-9
abundance: NA
CDR3aa: CASSLGTVYGYTF
CDR3nt: TGTGCCAGCAGCTTGGGGACAGTCTATGGCTACACCTTC

j_gene: TRBJ1-2
d_gene: NA
v_gene: TRBV6-1
abundance: few
CDR3aa: CASSTTGGQAYGYTF
CDR3nt: TGTGCCAGCAGTACCACCGGAGGGCAGGCGTATGGCTACACCTTC

j_gene: TRBJ2-7
d_gene: NA
v_gene: TRBV19
abundance: NA
CDR3aa: CASSKSNYEQYF
CDR3nt: TGTGCCAGTAGTAAATCCAACTACGAGCAGTACTTC

j_gene: TRBJ2-3
d_gene: TRBD2
v_gene: TRBV5-1
abundance: NA
CDR3aa: CASSVDGGVTDTQYF
CDR3nt: TGCGCCAGCAGTGTGGACGGGGGGGTAACAGATACGCAGTATTTT

j_gene: TRBJ1-4
d_gene: TRBD1
v_gene: TRBV7-2
abundance: few
CDR3aa: CASSLAGQPNEKLFF
CDR3nt: TGTGCCAGCAGCCTGGCGGGACAGCCAAATGAAAAACTGTTTTTT

j_gene: TRBJ1-1
d_gene: TRBD1
v_gene: TRBV10-3
abundance: NA
CDR3aa: CAISVDPPGTGAEAFF
CDR3nt: TGTGCCATCAGTGTTGACCCACCCGGGACAGGGGCTGAAGCTTTCTTT

j_gene: TRBJ2-1
d_gene: NA
v_gene: TRBV18
abundance: NA
CDR3aa: CASSPAAYNDPLNNEQFF
CDR3nt: TGTGCCAGCTCACCGGCAGCGTACAATGACCCATTAAACAATGAGCAGTTCTTC

j_gene: TRBJ1-1
d_gene: TRBD1
v_gene: TRBV5-1
abundance: NA
CDR3aa: CASSYSTGDLSEAFF
CDR3nt: TGCGCCAGCAGCTACTCGACAGGGGATCTTTCTGAAGCTTTCTTT

j_gene: TRBJ1-1
d_gene: TRBD1
v_gene: TRBV30
abundance: NA
CDR3aa: CAFDRGLGTEAFF
CDR3nt: TGTGCCTTCGACAGGGGGCTGGGGACTGAAGCTTTCTTT

j_gene: TRBJ1-4
d_gene: TRBD1
v_gene: TRBV6-5
abundance: NA
CDR3aa: CASKNRGTGEKLFF
CDR3nt: TGTGCCAGCAAGAACAGGGGGACAGGGGAAAAACTGTTTTTT

j_gene: TRBJ2-1
d_gene: NA
v_gene: TRBV29-1
abundance: NA
CDR3aa: CSVDRSSYNEQFF
CDR3nt: TGCAGCGTTGACCGGAGCTCCTACAATGAGCAGTTCTTC

j_gene: TRBJ1-6
d_gene: TRBD1
v_gene: TRBV7-3
abundance: few
CDR3aa: CASSRDSYNSPLHF
CDR3nt: TGTGCCAGCAGCCGGGACAGCTATAATTCACCCCTCCACTTT

j_gene: TRBJ2-1
d_gene: TRBD1
v_gene: TRBV5-1
abundance: NA
CDR3aa: CASSFGQVENEQFF
CDR3nt: TGCGCCAGCAGCTTCGGACAGGTGGAGAATGAGCAGTTCTTC

j_gene: TRBJ1-5
d_gene: TRBD1
v_gene: TRBV6-6
abundance: NA
CDR3aa: CASSLGTGTSNQPQHF
CDR3nt: TGTGCCAGCAGTTTGGGGACAGGGACCAGCAATCAGCCCCAGCATTTT